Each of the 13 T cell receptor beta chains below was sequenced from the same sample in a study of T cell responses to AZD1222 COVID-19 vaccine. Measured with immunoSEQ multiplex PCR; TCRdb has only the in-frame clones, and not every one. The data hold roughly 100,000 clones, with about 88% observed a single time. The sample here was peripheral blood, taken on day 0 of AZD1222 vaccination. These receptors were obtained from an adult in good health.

This CDR3 reads CASSFSGALYNEQFF. CDR3 sequence (DNA): TGCGCCAGCAGCTTCTCGGGGGCCCTGTACAATGAGCAGTTCTTC. The gene calls are TRBV5-1 and TRBJ2-1; D is possibly TRBD1 or TRBD2 (6 bases each). The CDR3 extends over 15 amino acids. CDR1 is SGHRS, CDR2 YFSETQ, per germline. The V and J ends lost 2 bases and 4 bases respectively, with 13 bases between them.

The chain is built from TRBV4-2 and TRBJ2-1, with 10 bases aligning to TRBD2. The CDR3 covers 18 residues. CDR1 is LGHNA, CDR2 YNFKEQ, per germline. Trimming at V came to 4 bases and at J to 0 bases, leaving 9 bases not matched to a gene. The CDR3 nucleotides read TGTGCCAGCAGCCCGAATAGCGGGGGGCTTAGCTCCTACAATGAGCAGTTCTTC. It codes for CASSPNSGGLSSYNEQFF.

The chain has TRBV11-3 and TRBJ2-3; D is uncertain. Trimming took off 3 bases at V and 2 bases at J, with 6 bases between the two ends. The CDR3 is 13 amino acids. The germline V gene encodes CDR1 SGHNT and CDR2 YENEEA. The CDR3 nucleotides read TGTGCCAGCAGCTTGGGCGACACAGATACGCAGTATTTT. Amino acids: CASSLGDTDTQYF.

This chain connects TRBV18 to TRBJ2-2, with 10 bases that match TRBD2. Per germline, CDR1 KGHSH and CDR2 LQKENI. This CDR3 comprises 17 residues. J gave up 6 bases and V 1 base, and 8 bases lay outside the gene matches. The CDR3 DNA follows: TGTGCCAGCTCACCACTTCTAGCGGGGGCGAAAGCCGGGGAGCTGTTTTTT. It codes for CASSPLLAGAKAGELFF.

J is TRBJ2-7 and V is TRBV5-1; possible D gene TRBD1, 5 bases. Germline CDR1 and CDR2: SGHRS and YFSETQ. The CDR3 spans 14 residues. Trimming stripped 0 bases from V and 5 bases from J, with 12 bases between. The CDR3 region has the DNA TGCGCCAGCAGCTTGGCCGATACCAGGGACGAGCAGTACTTC. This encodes CASSLADTRDEQYF.

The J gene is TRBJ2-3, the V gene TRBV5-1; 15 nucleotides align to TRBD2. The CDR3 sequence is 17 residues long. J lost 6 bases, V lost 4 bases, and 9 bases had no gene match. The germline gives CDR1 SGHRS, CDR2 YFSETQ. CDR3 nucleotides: TGCGCCAGCAGCCGCGGGACTAGCGGGGGGATTGAGGATACGCAGTATTTT. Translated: CASSRGTSGGIEDTQYF.

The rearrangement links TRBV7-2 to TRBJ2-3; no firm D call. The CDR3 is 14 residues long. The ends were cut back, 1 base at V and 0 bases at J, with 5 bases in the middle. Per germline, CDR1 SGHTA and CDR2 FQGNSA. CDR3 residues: CASSLGTSTDTQYF. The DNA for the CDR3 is TGTGCCAGCAGCTTAGGAACTAGCACAGATACGCAGTATTTT.

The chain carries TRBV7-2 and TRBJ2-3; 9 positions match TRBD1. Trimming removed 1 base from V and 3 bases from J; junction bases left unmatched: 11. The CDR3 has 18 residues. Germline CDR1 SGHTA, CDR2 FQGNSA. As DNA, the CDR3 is TGTGCCAGCAGCTTAGAGGTGGGGACAGGGTTTGGGACAGATACGCAGTATTTT. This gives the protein CASSLEVGTGFGTDTQYF.

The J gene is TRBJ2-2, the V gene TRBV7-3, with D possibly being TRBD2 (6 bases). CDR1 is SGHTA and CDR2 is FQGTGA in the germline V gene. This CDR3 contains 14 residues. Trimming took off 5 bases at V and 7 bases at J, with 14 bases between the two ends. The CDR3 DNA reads TGTGCCAGCAGCCCCAAAGGAGGGATCGGGGAGCTGTTTTTT. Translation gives CASSPKGGIGELFF.

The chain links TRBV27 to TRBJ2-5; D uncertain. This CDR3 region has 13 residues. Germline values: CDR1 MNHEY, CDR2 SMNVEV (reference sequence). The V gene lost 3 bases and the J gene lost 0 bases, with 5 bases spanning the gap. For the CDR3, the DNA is TGTGCCAGCAGTTTTAGCTACCAAGAGACCCAGTACTTC. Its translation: CASSFSYQETQYF.

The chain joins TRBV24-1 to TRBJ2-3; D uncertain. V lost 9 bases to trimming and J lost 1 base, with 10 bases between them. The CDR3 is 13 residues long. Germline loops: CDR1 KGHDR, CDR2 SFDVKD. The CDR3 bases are TGTGCCACCCAAGCCGTTGGCACAGATACGCAGTATTTT. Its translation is CATQAVGTDTQYF.

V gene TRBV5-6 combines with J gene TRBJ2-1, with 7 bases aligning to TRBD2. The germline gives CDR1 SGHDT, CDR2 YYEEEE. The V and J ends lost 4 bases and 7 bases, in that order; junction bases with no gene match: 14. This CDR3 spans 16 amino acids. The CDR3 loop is CASSLLAGPQKNEQFF. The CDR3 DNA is TGTGCCAGCAGCCTGTTAGCGGGCCCACAGAAGAATGAGCAGTTCTTC.

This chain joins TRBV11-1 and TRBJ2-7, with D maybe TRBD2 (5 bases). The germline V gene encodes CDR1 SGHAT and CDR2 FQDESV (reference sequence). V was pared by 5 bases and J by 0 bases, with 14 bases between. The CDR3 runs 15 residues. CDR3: CASSPREGSSYEQYF. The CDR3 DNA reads TGTGCCAGCAGCCCACGGGAAGGCAGCTCCTACGAGCAGTACTTC. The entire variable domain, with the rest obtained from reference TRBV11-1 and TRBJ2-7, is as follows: EAEVAQSPRYKITEKSQAVAFWCDPISGHATLYWYRQILGQGPELLVQFQDESVVDDSQLPKDRFSAERLKGVDSTLKIQPAELGDSAMYLCASSPREGSSYEQYFGPGTRLTVT.